This record looks at one T cell receptor (beta chain) sequence and its context. V lost 3 bases and J lost 5, with 11 bases in between. This CDR3 has 13 amino acids. Germline loops: CDR1 SGDLS, CDR2 YYNGEE. This specimen belongs to a study of blood T cell repertoires in COVID-19. Study summary: Samples representing acute and convalescent COVID-19 were sourced from the United States, Italy and Spain.

Clones were read by immunoSEQ multiplex PCR, and TCRdb kept only the in-frame ones, dropping some. The sample records under 200,000 clones, 88% being singletons. V is TRBV9 and J is TRBJ1-1; D not certain. Sequenced: peripheral blood. This receptor was obtained from a middle-aged man with active or convalescent COVID-19. The DNA of the CDR3 is TGTGCCAGCAGCGCCTCACACGGGACTGAAGCTTTCTTT. Its protein is CASSASHGTEAFF.